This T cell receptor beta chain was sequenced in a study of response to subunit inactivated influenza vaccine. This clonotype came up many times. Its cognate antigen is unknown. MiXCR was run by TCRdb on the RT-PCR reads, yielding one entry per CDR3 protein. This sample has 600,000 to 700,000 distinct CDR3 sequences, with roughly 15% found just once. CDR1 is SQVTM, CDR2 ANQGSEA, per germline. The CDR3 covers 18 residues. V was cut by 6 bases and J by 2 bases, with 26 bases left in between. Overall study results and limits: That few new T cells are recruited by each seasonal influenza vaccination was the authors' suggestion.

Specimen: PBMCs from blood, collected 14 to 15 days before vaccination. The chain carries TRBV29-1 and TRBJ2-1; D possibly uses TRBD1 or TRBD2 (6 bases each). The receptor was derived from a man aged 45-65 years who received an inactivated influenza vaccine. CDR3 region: CSVKGGRGPTGTYNEQFF. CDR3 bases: TGCAGCGTCAAGGGGGGACGGGGCCCGACAGGCACCTACAATGAGCAGTTCTTC.